The clone carrying this T cell receptor beta chain appeared a few times. The data were taken from a study of beta chain features in type 1 diabetes. CD45RO/CCR7/CD25/CD127/CD95/CD27 sorting isolated CD4+ naive, central memory, regulatory and stem cell-like memory cells. Every isolated RNA sample was fully reverse transcribed, so sequencing captured expressed TCRB transcripts. Around 4 million reads per sample were averaged for naive, central memory and regulatory samples. Profiling relied on immunoSEQ multiplex PCR, and the TCRdb table lists in-frame clones only, not all of them. This sample yields 120,000 to 150,000 clones, of which over 8% are seen a single time; about 0.6% belongs to the top ten. This receptor was obtained from a woman in her thirties or forties in good health. The material sequenced was central memory CD4+ T cells from blood.

The CDR3 is CASSLVGDGYTF. The CDR3 nucleotides read TGTGCCAGCAGCTTAGTAGGGGATGGCTACACCTTC. This chain connects TRBV11-2 to TRBJ1-2; D perhaps matches TRBD1 (5 bases). V was cut by 1 base and J by 6 bases, with 6 bases left in between. The CDR3 length is 12 residues. In germline, CDR1 is SGHAT, CDR2 FQNNGV.